The 16 T cell receptor beta chains listed next were all sequenced from one sample in a study of blood T cells in healthy people across ages. Next came a second PCR, run for about 7 to 12 cycles, which used a sample-barcoded 5' primer along with a J-beta primer mix. TCRdb redid the calling of the 5' RACE reads with MiXCR, one entry per CDR3 protein. This sample carries roughly 1,300,000 distinct CDR3 sequences, 45% to 70% of them seen once, and the ten largest clones take about 6.3%. Specimen: blood. Every receptor here comes from a man aged 18 to 29 in good health.

This chain joins TRBV27 and TRBJ1-5; D unclear. The germline CDR1 and CDR2 sequences are MNHEY and SMNVEV (reference sequence). The CDR3 runs to 16 residues. V dropped 0 bases and J dropped 4 bases, with 13 bases sitting between them. The CDR3 coding sequence is TGTGCCAGCAGTTTATCGAATCCCCGGAAAAATCAGCCCCAGCATTTT. This codes for CASSLSNPRKNQPQHF.

The V and J genes are TRBV4-1 and TRBJ2-1; D is uncertain. CDR1 is MGHRA, CDR2 YSYEKL, per germline. Trimming left V 0 bases short and J 0 bases short, with 9 bases between. The CDR3 extends over 16 amino acids. The CDR3 spells CASSQDESSSYNEQFF. In nucleotides, the CDR3 is TGCGCCAGCAGCCAAGACGAGAGTAGCTCCTACAATGAGCAGTTCTTC.

This clonotype showed up just once. V and J are TRBV14 and TRBJ2-3; 12 bases align to TRBD2. CDR1 is SGHDN and CDR2 is FVKESK in the germline V gene. V was pared by 3 bases and J by 4 bases, with 5 bases of the junction left unmatched. The CDR3 runs to 16 residues. The CDR3 DNA reads as TGTGCCAGCAGCCAGACGAGACTAGCGGGAGCAGATACGCAGTATTTT. It yields the protein CASSQTRLAGADTQYF. The complete variable domain, with remaining parts taken from reference TRBV14 and TRBJ2-3, reads EAGVTQFPSHSVIEKGQTVTLRCDPISGHDNLYWYRRVMGKEIKFLLHFVKESKQDESGMPNNRFLAERTGGTYSTLKVQPAELEDSGVYFCASSQTRLAGADTQYFGPGTRLTVL.

The chain links TRBV5-4 to TRBJ2-7, with TRBD2 identical over 7 bases. CDR3 size: 16 residues. The germline V gene encodes CDR1 SGHNT and CDR2 YYREEE (reference sequence). The J segment lost 0 bases and the V segment lost 0 bases, leaving 6 bases of the junction unmatched. DNA for the CDR3: TGTGCCAGCAGCTTGGAACTAGCGAGGAGCTCCTACGAGCAGTACTTC. This codes for CASSLELARSSYEQYF.

The V call is TRBV6-6, the J call TRBJ1-4; the D is unclear. Trimming took 5 bases from V and 8 from J, leaving 15 bases between them. Germline CDR1 reads MNHNY; CDR2 reads SVGAGI (reference sequence). CDR3 size: 14 residues. CDR3 DNA: TGTGCCAGCAGTAACCTGGACGACCAGGAAAAACTGTTTTTT. Its translation is CASSNLDDQEKLFF.

The V call is TRBV12-3 or TRBV12-4, the J call TRBJ2-1; D is possibly TRBD1 (5 bases). This CDR3 is built from 13 residues. Trimming took 3 bases from V and 6 from J, leaving 9 bases between them. The DNA of the CDR3 is TGTGCCAGCAGTTTCTCAGGGCCCAATGAGCAGTTCTTC. Protein: CASSFSGPNEQFF.

The genes are TRBV5-1 and TRBJ2-1, with D possibly matching TRBD2 (5 bases). The CDR3 has 13 residues. Trimming stripped 3 bases from V and 9 bases from J, with 13 bases between. Germline V gene sequence: CDR1 SGHRS, CDR2 YFSETQ. The chain's CDR3 is CASSWGVGTEQFF. The CDR3 bases are TGCGCCAGCAGCTGGGGAGTGGGAACTGAGCAGTTCTTC.

This clonotype was counted a few times. CDR3 coding DNA: TGTGCCAGCAGTTCCCTCCTCATGGGCTACAATGAGCAGTTCTTC. Translated: CASSSLLMGYNEQFF. The chain couples TRBV7-2 to TRBJ2-1; D remains unclear. V lost 6 bases and J 3 bases, leaving 15 bases between the germline ends. The CDR3 length is 15 residues. Germline V lookup: CDR1 SGHTA, CDR2 FQGNSA.

As for this clonotype: A much larger clone differs by one base, so this may be a read error. The V call is TRBV27, the J call TRBJ1-6; D ambiguous. Looked up from germline, CDR1 is MNHEY and CDR2 is SMNVEV (reference sequence). The CDR3 spans 12 residues. CDR3 residues: CSSSSGYSPLHF. The CDR3 DNA reads as TGTTCCAGCAGTTCCGGGTATTCACCCCTCCACTTT.

This chain uses TRBV15 with TRBJ2-7; no firm D call. Germline V CDR1 and CDR2: LNHNV, YYDKDF (reference sequence). The CDR3 contains 13 residues. Trimming removed 4 bases from V and 1 base from J, with 8 bases in between. CDR3 DNA sequence: TGTGCCACCAGCAATAGCCCATCCTACGAGCAGTACTTC. It specifies CATSNSPSYEQYF.

CDR3 DNA: TGTGCCAGCAGCCTTCATACTTACGAGCAGTACTTC. It encodes CASSLHTYEQYF. This rearrangement joins TRBV12-3 or TRBV12-4 to TRBJ2-7; D uncertain. Trimming pared 6 bases from V and 4 bases from J, leaving 10 bases between. The CDR3 runs to 12 residues.

This clonotype was counted once. The V and J genes are TRBV6-2 or TRBV6-3 and TRBJ2-1; 11 nucleotides match TRBD1. Germline CDR1 MNHEY, CDR2 SVGEGT. The CDR3 covers 14 residues. V lost 5 bases, J lost 9 bases, and 6 bases stayed unmatched. CDR3 nucleotide sequence: TGTGCCAGCAGTCCACGGACAGGGGGCAGTGAGCAGTTCTTC. Translation gives CASSPRTGGSEQFF.

The table lists this clonotype with many counts. V is TRBV20-1 and J is TRBJ1-2, with 10 bases matching TRBD1. Unmatched junction bases numbered 12, after V lost 6 bases and J lost 2 bases. CDR1 DFQATT and CDR2 SNEGSKA come from the germline V gene (reference sequence). The CDR3 is made up of 16 amino acids. The CDR3 region has the DNA TGCAGTGCCAGAACACCCCTGGACAGGGGGAACTATGGCTACACCTTC. It is translated as CSARTPLDRGNYGYTF.

The V call is TRBV9, the J call TRBJ2-1; tentatively, D is TRBD2 (6 bases). The CDR3 totals 15 residues. V was pared by 0 bases and J by 9 bases, with 16 bases between. Germline CDR1 and CDR2: SGDLS and YYNGEE. The CDR3 coding sequence is TGTGCCAGCAGCGTAGGGAAACGGGAGTGGATTGAGCAGTTCTTC. It specifies CASSVGKREWIEQFF.

The chain recombines TRBV5-1 with TRBJ2-1; 7 bases are shared with TRBD1. The length of the CDR3 is 16 residues. CDR1 and CDR2 (germline): SGHRS, YFSETQ. With V trimmed by 0 bases and J by 8 bases, 11 bases remained unmatched. The CDR3 DNA reads as TGCGCCAGCAGCTTGGCGGAGACAGGGTGGGCCGATGAGCAGTTCTTC. This gives the protein CASSLAETGWADEQFF.

The gene calls are TRBV28 and TRBJ1-6, with 9 bases lining up with TRBD1. J lost 9 bases, V lost 10 bases, and 10 bases had no gene match. Germline CDR1 MDHEN, CDR2 SYDVKM. The CDR3 spans 14 residues. In DNA, the CDR3 is TGTGCCACCCACACGGGACAGGGTGCTTCACCCCTCCACTTT. It specifies CATHTGQGASPLHF.